The 12 T cell receptor beta chains in this list originate from one sample, sequenced in a study of blood T cell repertoires in COVID-19. Generated by immunoSEQ multiplex PCR, the TCRdb table keeps only in-frame clones and is missing some. The data hold 150,000 to 200,000 clones, with approximately 84% observed a single time. Source material: peripheral blood. The receptors stem from an elderly woman with acute or convalescent COVID-19.

The V gene is TRBV7-8, the J gene TRBJ1-1; D might be TRBD1 (6 bases). V was cut by 3 bases and J by 4 bases, with 9 bases left in between. Germline CDR1 reads SGHVS; CDR2 reads FQNEAQ. The CDR3 contains 13 residues. The CDR3 coding sequence is TGTGCCAGCAGCTTCACAGGGCCCACTGAAGCTTTCTTT. This gives the protein CASSFTGPTEAFF.

The V and J genes are TRBV5-1 and TRBJ1-4; D is possibly TRBD1 (5 bases). Germline CDR1 is SGHRS and CDR2 is YFSETQ. This CDR3 spans 14 amino acids. Trimming stripped 0 bases from V and 10 bases from J, with 13 bases between. The CDR3 sequence is CASSLASWGGKLFF. The CDR3 bases are TGCGCCAGCAGCTTGGCTTCTTGGGGGGGAAAACTGTTTTTT.

The rearrangement uses TRBV19 and TRBJ2-1, with D possibly TRBD2 on 5 matching bases. The CDR3 spans 14 residues. The V gene lost 6 bases and the J gene lost 0 bases, with 9 bases spanning the gap. The germline V gene encodes CDR1 LNHDA and CDR2 SQIVND (reference sequence). The CDR3 spells CASRRAVSYNEQFF. For the CDR3, the DNA is TGTGCCAGTAGACGAGCGGTCTCCTACAATGAGCAGTTCTTC. The full variable domain, rest sourced from reference TRBV19 and TRBJ2-1, is DGGITQSPKYLFRKEGQNVTLSCEQNLNHDAMYWYRQDPGQGLRLIYYSQIVNDFQKGDIAEGYSVSREKKESFPLTVTSAQKNPTAFYLCASRRAVSYNEQFFGPGTRLTVL.

This chain joins TRBV2 and TRBJ2-5; 9 nucleotides line up with TRBD1. The CDR3 contains 14 residues. From germline, CDR1 is SNHLY and CDR2 FYNNEI. The V and J ends lost 4 bases and 6 bases, in that order; junction bases with no gene match: 6. CDR3 loop: CASSVEQGAKTQYF. CDR3 in DNA: TGTGCCAGCAGTGTAGAACAGGGGGCGAAGACCCAGTACTTC.

The rearrangement joins TRBV19 to TRBJ1-2, with D tentatively TRBD1 (6 bases). Trimming removed 6 bases from V and 5 bases from J, with 16 bases in between. The germline CDR1 and CDR2 sequences are LNHDA and SQIVND (reference sequence). This CDR3 has 14 amino acids. In nucleotides, the CDR3 is TGTGCCAGTAGAAAACCGGACAGCGCATATGGCTACACCTTC. This translates into CASRKPDSAYGYTF.

This sequence joins TRBV27 and TRBJ2-1; tentative D call: TRBD2 (6 bases). V was cut by 6 bases and J by 4 bases, with 13 bases left in between. Germline V lookup: CDR1 MNHEY, CDR2 SMNVEV (reference sequence). This CDR3 spans 14 amino acids. CDR3 region: CASSGTRDYNEQFF. Written as DNA, the CDR3 is TGTGCCAGCAGCGGGACTCGCGATTACAATGAGCAGTTCTTC.

The chain uses TRBV5-1 and TRBJ2-1, with unresolved D. In germline, CDR1 is SGHRS, CDR2 YFSETQ. This CDR3 is built from 12 residues. V was pared by 0 bases and J by 9 bases, with 7 bases between. The CDR3 reads CASSLVVTEQFF. As DNA, the CDR3 is TGCGCCAGCAGCTTGGTAGTTACTGAGCAGTTCTTC.

The V call is TRBV30, the J call TRBJ1-1; D not resolved. The CDR3 is made up of 17 amino acids. Per the germline V gene, CDR1 is GTSNPN and CDR2 is SVGIG (reference sequence). Trimming cost V 2 bases and J 4 bases, with 23 bases left between them. CDR3 amino acids: CAWSKVGWAAAGTEAFF. CDR3 nucleotide sequence: TGTGCCTGGAGTAAAGTGGGGTGGGCGGCCGCGGGCACTGAAGCTTTCTTT.

With respect to this clone: The sample has other DNA sequences that encode this CDR3 too. The J gene is TRBJ1-1, the V gene TRBV19, with D unresolved. Germline assignment: CDR1 LNHDA and CDR2 SQIVND (reference sequence). V lost 3 bases, J lost 1 base, and 6 bases lay in between. This CDR3 spans 13 amino acids. CDR3 DNA: TGTGCCAGTAGTATCCGGGGGAACACTGAAGCTTTCTTT. It specifies CASSIRGNTEAFF.

The chain uses TRBV4-1 and TRBJ2-1, with D possibly being TRBD2 (6 bases). CDR1 is MGHRA and CDR2 is YSYEKL in the germline V gene. V shed 0 bases and J shed 6 bases, with 15 bases lying between them. The CDR3 is 16 residues long. The CDR3 coding sequence is TGCGCCAGCAGCCAAGATAGACTAGGCTCAGCCAATGAGCAGTTCTTC. Translated: CASSQDRLGSANEQFF.

The chain is built from TRBV28 and TRBJ2-1; the match to TRBD2 covers 15 bases. V shed 7 bases and J 13 bases; nucleotides not matched to a gene: 11. Germline lookup yields CDR1 MDHEN and CDR2 SYDVKM. The CDR3 spans 15 residues. The CDR3: CASTLDQGLAGGQFF. CDR3 nucleotides: TGTGCCAGCACTCTAGACCAGGGACTAGCGGGAGGTCAGTTCTTC.

This clone came up once. For the CDR3, the DNA is TGCGCCAGCAGCTTTAGACAGGGGGCGAACAATGAGCAGTTCTTC. Its translation: CASSFRQGANNEQFF. The chain recombines TRBV5-1 with TRBJ2-1; 10 bases agree with TRBD1. Per germline, CDR1 SGHRS and CDR2 YFSETQ. The CDR3 is 15 amino acids. Trimming took 2 bases from V and 5 from J; bases not matched to a gene: 4. Based on the CDR3 plus reference TRBV5-1 and TRBJ2-1, the full variable domain is KAGVTQTPRYLIKTRGQQVTLSCSPISGHRSVSWYQQTPGQGLQFLFEYFSETQRNKGNFPGRFSGRQFSNSRSEMNVSTLELGDSALYLCASSFRQGANNEQFFGPGTRLTVL.